The sample holds a few counts of the clone carrying this TCR beta chain. Its specificity is not known. In the same sample, other DNA sequences code for this CDR3. The data were taken from a study of shared clonotypes between healthy human individuals. Notes on the study in general: Clonotype sharing among donors, it was expected, would be affected by sequencing depth.

Here immunoSEQ multiplex PCR was the method, and the copy in TCRdb shows in-frame clones only, minus some. This repertoire shows about 2.1 million clones, about 93% found once; its top ten account for over 1.5%. Terminally differentiated effector memory CD45RA+ cells were excluded by CCR7 positive selection of CD45RO-negative cells. Sequenced input: naive CD8+ T cells from PBMCs. The TCR comes from a man between 18 and 35 years old in good health. Some clones in this sample may be carry-over from other donors' samples.

The CDR3 DNA reads as TGTGCCAGCAGTTCGGGGGCCAACGTCCTGACTTTC. Its protein is CASSSGANVLTF. The V gene is TRBV27, the J gene TRBJ2-6, with D unclear. In germline, CDR1 is MNHEY, CDR2 SMNVEV (reference sequence). This CDR3 is 12 amino acids long. The germline V and J ends were trimmed by 4 bases and 4 bases, with 2 bases remaining between them.